Listed below are T cell receptor beta chains from one sample, sequenced in a study of glioma-infiltrating T cells. Each CDR3 protein gets one entry after TCRdb re-called the multiplex PCR reads with MiXCR. The sample has approximately 400,000 distinct CDR3 sequences; 41% are singletons. Sequencing used glioma tissue, nonneoplastic brain tissue, or PBMCs (not recorded which). The receptor source for this set is a human donor with low-grade glioma or glioblastoma, undergoing nonglioma brain surgery, or in good health (not recorded which). CDR3s include the opening cysteine and the closing phenylalanine or tryptophan. A D gene is named only where the DNA matches it firmly. Where a row states a size, it is once, few, many or the class of an expanded clone; other rows omit it.

abundance	d_gene	v_gene	j_gene	CDR3aa	CDR3nt
NA	TRBD2	TRBV15	TRBJ2-7	CATSRSRTSGNSYEQYF	TGTGCCACCAGCAGATCTAGGACTAGCGGGAACTCCTACGAGCAGTACTTC
NA	TRBD2	TRBV10-3	TRBJ2-1	CAISGLAGNNEQFF	TGTGCCATCAGTGGACTAGCGGGAAACAATGAGCAGTTCTTC
few	NA	TRBV10-2	TRBJ1-5	CASSLDSPLRVAQHF	TGCGCCAGCAGTCTGGACAGCCCCCTGAGAGTGGCCCAGCATTTT
NA	NA	TRBV15	TRBJ2-3	CATSRDLGGRGPDTQYF	TGTGCCACCAGCAGAGATTTGGGGGGCAGGGGCCCAGATACGCAGTATTTT
few	NA	TRBV4-3	TRBJ2-1	CASSQDSGYNEQFF	TGCGCCAGCAGCCAAGATTCCGGATACAATGAGCAGTTCTTC
NA	NA	TRBV24-1	TRBJ1-2	CATSDLDSFYGYTF	TGTGCCACCAGTGATTTGGACAGTTTCTATGGCTACACCTTC
many	NA	TRBV27	TRBJ1-2	CASSLTGNGYTF	TGTGCCAGCAGTTTAACAGGGAATGGCTACACCTTC
NA	NA	TRBV28	TRBJ1-2	CASSGPGRLNYGYTF	TGTGCCAGCAGTGGACCGGGACGGCTAAACTATGGCTACACCTTC
NA	NA	TRBV4-1	TRBJ1-2	CASSQESGDPGRVGGYTF	TGCGCCAGCAGCCAAGAGTCAGGGGACCCCGGGAGGGTTGGTGGCTACACCTTC
NA	NA	TRBV28	TRBJ2-4	CARSLSPDRPPYF	TGTGCCAGAAGTTTATCCCCAGACAGGCCCCCGTACTTC
NA	NA	TRBV12-3/TRBV12-4	TRBJ2-3	CASSKGRGEADTQYF	TGTGCCAGCAGTAAAGGAAGGGGGGAGGCAGATACGCAGTATTTT
few	TRBD1	TRBV12-3/TRBV12-4	TRBJ2-1	CASKLGQGDYNEQFF	TGTGCCAGCAAGCTGGGACAGGGAGACTACAATGAGCAGTTCTTC
many	TRBD1	TRBV12-3/TRBV12-4	TRBJ2-7	CASSPGTAGYEQYF	TGTGCCAGCAGTCCCGGGACAGCTGGCTACGAGCAGTACTTC
many	TRBD2	TRBV27	TRBJ2-1	CASSLAGTSGNEQFF	TGTGCCAGCAGTCTCGCCGGGACTAGCGGGAATGAGCAGTTCTTC
few	NA	TRBV20-1	TRBJ1-4	CSARDLWIRDLAREKLFF	TGCAGTGCTAGAGATTTGTGGATCCGTGACCTAGCAAGGGAAAAACTGTTTTTT
NA	TRBD1	TRBV5-6	TRBJ1-5	CASSSQGVGDQPQHF	TGTGCCAGCAGTTCACAGGGGGTTGGCGATCAGCCCCAGCATTTT
few	NA	TRBV15	TRBJ2-1	CATSRGGGTPSSYNEQFF	TGTGCCACCAGCAGAGGTGGCGGGACGCCGAGCTCCTACAATGAGCAGTTCTTC
few	NA	TRBV19	TRBJ2-1	CASSNQGPGLHEQFF	TGTGCCAGTAGTAACCAAGGCCCAGGACTACATGAGCAGTTCTTC
few	NA	TRBV12-3/TRBV12-4	TRBJ1-5	CASSLPPSNQPQHF	TGTGCCAGCAGTTTACCCCCCAGTAATCAGCCCCAGCATTTT
NA	TRBD2	TRBV5-1	TRBJ2-1	CASSLGIAGGVLFF	TGCGCCAGCAGCTTGGGGATAGCGGGAGGAGTGCTGTTCTTC
NA	NA	TRBV28	TRBJ1-1	CASTSDGGWNTEAFF	TGTGCCAGCACTTCCGATGGGGGGTGGAACACTGAAGCTTTCTTT
many	NA	TRBV20-1	TRBJ2-3	CTGIRRGPDTQYF	TGCACCGGAATCAGACGAGGCCCAGATACGCAGTATTTT
NA	NA	TRBV7-9	TRBJ2-7	CASRPTSHSAEQYF	TGTGCCAGCAGGCCTACTAGCCACAGCGCCGAGCAGTACTTC
few	TRBD2	TRBV28	TRBJ2-3	CASSSAGVLSTDTQYF	TGTGCCAGCAGTTCCGCGGGGGTCCTAAGCACAGATACGCAGTATTTT
NA	NA	TRBV19	TRBJ2-7	CASSPGRSVDEQYF	TGTGCCAGTAGTCCGGGACGGTCCGTTGACGAGCAGTACTTC
NA	TRBD2	TRBV28	TRBJ2-7	CATSRGGGRPGSYEQYF	TGTGCCACCAGCAGAGGTGGCGGGAGGCCCGGCTCCTACGAGCAGTACTTC
few	NA	TRBV5-4	TRBJ1-6	CASSLAGNPYNSPLHF	TGTGCCAGCAGCTTGGCGGGGAACCCCTATAATTCACCCCTCCACTTT
NA	NA	TRBV25-1	TRBJ2-7	CASSETGGLIYEQYF	TGTGCCAGCAGTGAAACCGGGGGGCTTATCTACGAGCAGTACTTC